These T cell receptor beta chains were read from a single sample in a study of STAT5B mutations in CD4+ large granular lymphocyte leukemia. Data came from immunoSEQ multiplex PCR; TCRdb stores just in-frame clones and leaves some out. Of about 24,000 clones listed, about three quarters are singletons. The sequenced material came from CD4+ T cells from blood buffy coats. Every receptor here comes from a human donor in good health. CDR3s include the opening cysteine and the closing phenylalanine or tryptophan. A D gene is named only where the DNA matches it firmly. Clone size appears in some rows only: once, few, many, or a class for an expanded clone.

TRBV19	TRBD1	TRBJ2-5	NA	CATGQGGETQYF	TGTGCCACCGGACAGGGCGGCGAGACCCAGTACTTC
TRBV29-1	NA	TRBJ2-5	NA	CSVGWRQETQYF	TGCAGCGTTGGTTGGAGACAAGAGACCCAGTACTTC
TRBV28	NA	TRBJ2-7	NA	CASSTWPLQGKGPYEQYF	TGTGCCAGCAGCACGTGGCCCCTTCAGGGGAAGGGGCCCTACGAGCAGTACTTC
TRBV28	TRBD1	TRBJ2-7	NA	CASSSPTGGKYEQYF	TGTGCCAGCAGCTCCCCGACAGGGGGCAAGTACGAGCAGTACTTC
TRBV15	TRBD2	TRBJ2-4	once	CATSSAGPAGGTVAKNIQYF	TGTGCCACCAGCAGCGCTGGGCCAGCGGGGGGGACGGTAGCCAAAAACATTCAGTACTTC
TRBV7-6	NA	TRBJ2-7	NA	CASSAGTAYEQYF	TGTGCCAGCAGCGCAGGGACGGCCTACGAGCAGTACTTC
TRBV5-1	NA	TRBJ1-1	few	CASSAQQGGTEAFF	TGCGCCAGCAGCGCTCAACAGGGTGGGACTGAAGCTTTCTTT
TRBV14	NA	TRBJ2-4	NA	CASSQDSTARNIQYF	TGTGCCAGCAGCCAAGATAGCACAGCGAGAAACATTCAGTACTTC
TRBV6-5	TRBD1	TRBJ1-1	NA	CASSYSSQGATEAFF	TGTGCCAGCAGTTACTCGAGCCAGGGGGCAACTGAAGCTTTCTTT
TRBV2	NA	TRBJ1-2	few	CASSPNYGYTF	TGTGCCAGCAGCCCCAACTATGGCTACACCTTC
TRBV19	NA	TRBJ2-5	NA	CASSRRGQETQYF	TGTGCCAGTAGTAGAAGAGGCCAAGAGACCCAGTACTTC
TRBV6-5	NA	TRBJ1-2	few	CASSPGGGYGYTF	TGTGCCAGCAGCCCCGGGGGAGGCTATGGCTACACCTTC
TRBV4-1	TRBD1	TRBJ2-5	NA	CASSQETGTGGAETQYF	TGCGCCAGCAGCCAAGAAACCGGGACAGGGGGCGCGGAGACCCAGTACTTC
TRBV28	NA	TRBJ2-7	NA	CASSLASISGNEQYF	TGTGCCAGCAGTTTGGCCTCGATTAGCGGCAACGAGCAGTACTTC
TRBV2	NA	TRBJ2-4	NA	CASSPGNIQYF	TGTGCCAGCAGCCCCGGTAACATTCAGTACTTC
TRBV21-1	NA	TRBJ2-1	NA	CAGETSSYNEQFF	TGTGCCGGTGAAACGAGCTCCTACAATGAGCAGTTCTTC
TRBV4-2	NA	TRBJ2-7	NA	CASSQQATSYEQYF	TGTGCCAGCAGCCAACAGGCTACCTCCTACGAGCAGTACTTC
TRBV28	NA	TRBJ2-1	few	CASSLVEGQFF	TGTGCCAGCAGTTTAGTCGAGGGGCAGTTCTTC
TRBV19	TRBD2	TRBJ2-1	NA	CASRPSGPWDEQFF	TGTGCCAGTCGCCCTAGCGGACCCTGGGATGAGCAGTTCTTC
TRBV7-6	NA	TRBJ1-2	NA	CASSPHLDRNYGYTF	TGTGCCAGCAGTCCCCACCTGGACCGTAACTATGGCTACACCTTC
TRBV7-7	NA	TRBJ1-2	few	CASSRNGYTF	TGTGCTAGCAGCCGGAATGGCTACACCTTC
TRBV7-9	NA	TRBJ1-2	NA	CASTRRGSFDGYTF	TGTGCCAGCACACGGCGGGGCAGCTTCGATGGCTACACCTTC
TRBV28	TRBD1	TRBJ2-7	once	CASSSRGQVTYEQYF	TGTGCCAGTTCGTCAAGAGGACAGGTAACCTACGAGCAGTACTTC
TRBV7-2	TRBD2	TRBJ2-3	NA	CASSPGTSGRGLTDTQYF	TGTGCCAGCAGCCCAGGGACTAGCGGACGAGGCCTCACAGATACGCAGTATTTT
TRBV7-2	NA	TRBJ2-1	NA	CASSLVAWRDSDNEQFF	TGTGCCAGCAGCTTAGTAGCCTGGCGTGATTCGGACAATGAGCAGTTCTTC
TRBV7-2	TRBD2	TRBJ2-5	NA	CASSFAGGRQETQYF	TGTGCCAGCAGCTTTGCGGGGGGCCGTCAGGAGACCCAGTACTTC
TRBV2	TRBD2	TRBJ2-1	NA	CASKTSGGAFEQFF	TGTGCCAGCAAAACTAGCGGGGGGGCCTTTGAGCAGTTCTTC
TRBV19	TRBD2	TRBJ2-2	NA	CASSRTSGGYTGELFF	TGTGCCAGTAGTAGAACTAGCGGGGGATACACCGGGGAGCTGTTTTTT
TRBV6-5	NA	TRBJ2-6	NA	CASSYSYSGANVLTF	TGTGCCAGCAGTTACTCGTACTCTGGGGCCAACGTCCTGACTTTC
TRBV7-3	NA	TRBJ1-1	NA	CASSLTSEGNEAFF	TGTGCCAGCAGCTTAACGTCAGAGGGTAATGAAGCTTTCTTT
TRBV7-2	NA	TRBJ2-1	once	CASSLASGLSPGEQFF	TGTGCCAGCAGCTTAGCGTCGGGACTTAGTCCGGGTGAGCAGTTCTTC
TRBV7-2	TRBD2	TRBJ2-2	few	CASSFSGGATGELFF	TGTGCCAGCAGCTTTAGCGGGGGGGCCACCGGGGAGCTGTTTTTT
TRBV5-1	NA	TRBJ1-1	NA	CASSSTPKGNTEAFF	TGCGCCAGCAGCTCCACTCCCAAGGGGAACACTGAAGCTTTCTTT
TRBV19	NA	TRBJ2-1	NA	CASTSTVAGALFF	TGTGCCAGTACTTCCACCGTGGCAGGTGCTTTGTTCTTC
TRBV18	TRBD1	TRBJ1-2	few	CASTPQGANYGYTF	TGTGCCAGCACGCCACAGGGGGCCAACTATGGCTACACCTTC
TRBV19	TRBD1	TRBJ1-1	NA	CASRLDRGVNTEAFF	TGTGCCAGTAGACTGGACAGGGGGGTCAACACTGAAGCTTTCTTT
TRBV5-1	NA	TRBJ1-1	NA	CASSYGTNTEAFF	TGCGCCAGCAGCTATGGGACGAACACTGAAGCTTTCTTT
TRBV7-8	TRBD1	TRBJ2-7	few	CASSTTGGEQYF	TGTGCCAGCAGCACAACAGGGGGCGAGCAGTACTTC
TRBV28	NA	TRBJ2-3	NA	CASSLGTIGNTQYF	TGTGCCAGCAGTTTAGGGACCATTGGAAATACGCAGTATTTT
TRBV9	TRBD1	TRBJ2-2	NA	CASSVGLTGAGELFF	TGTGCCAGCAGCGTAGGACTTACAGGGGCCGGGGAGCTGTTTTTT